The 9 T cell receptor beta chains below all came from one sample that was sequenced in a study of T-cell memory formation after mild COVID-19. MiXCR, applied by TCRdb to the 5' RACE reads, yields one record per CDR3 protein. The sample carries roughly 80,000 distinct CDR3 sequences, more than 20% recorded once. The sequencing sample was made of PBMCs or a T cell subset sorted from them (not recorded which). These receptors were obtained from a man between 18 and 29 years old who had mild COVID-19 (a few samples of this study predate the infection). Cell type and time point are not known.

This clonotype has just a few counts. The chain employs TRBV7-2 and TRBJ1-4; TRBD1 matches 7 bases. Per the germline V gene, CDR1 is SGHTA and CDR2 is FQGNSA. Trimming took 2 bases from V and 3 from J; bases not matched to a gene: 3. The CDR3 has 15 residues. This CDR3 reads CASSLPGQSNEKLFF. CDR3 nucleotide sequence: TGTGCCAGCAGCTTACCGGGACAGTCTAATGAAAAACTGTTTTTT.

This clonotype was seen repeatedly, ten times or more. The V call is TRBV7-3, the J call TRBJ2-1; 8 bases fit TRBD2. With 5 bases clipped from V and 9 bases from J, the junction kept 6 bases outside the gene matches. Germline lookup yields CDR1 SGHTA and CDR2 FQGTGA. The CDR3 has 13 amino acids. The CDR3 coding sequence is TGTGCCAGCAGCCCCGGGACTAGGAGTGAGCAGTTCTTC. It is translated as CASSPGTRSEQFF.

The gene calls are TRBV7-9 and TRBJ1-2; the D gene is possibly TRBD1 (6 bases). Germline CDR1 SEHNR, CDR2 FQNEAQ (reference sequence). V was clipped by 5 bases and J by 3 bases, with 16 bases between them. This CDR3 spans 15 amino acids. The CDR3 nucleotides are TGTGCCAGCAGCGGGGGGGCAGCATGGGACTATGGCTACACCTTC. Translation gives CASSGGAAWDYGYTF.

In this sample, this clonotype turned up a few times. The V gene is TRBV9, the J gene TRBJ2-3; D uncertain. The V end lost 0 bases, the J end lost 4 bases, and 6 bases lay between the germline ends. The length of the CDR3 is 13 residues. Looked up from germline, CDR1 is SGDLS and CDR2 is YYNGEE. The CDR3 reads CASSVAQADTQYF. CDR3 coding DNA: TGTGCCAGCAGCGTAGCCCAGGCAGATACGCAGTATTTT.

This clonotype appeared a few times. The J gene is TRBJ2-1, the V gene TRBV6-6; D unclear. Germline V gene sequence: CDR1 MNHNY, CDR2 SVGAGI (reference sequence). The CDR3 length is 11 residues. V lost 7 bases, J lost 5 bases, and 6 bases lay in between. CDR3 DNA sequence: TGTGCCAGCAATGGCGACAATGAGCAGTTCTTC. Its protein product is CASNGDNEQFF.

This clonotype has at least ten counts. This rearrangement joins TRBV12-3 or TRBV12-4 to TRBJ2-2; D not certain. Trimming removed 8 bases at V and 6 bases at J, with 4 bases between. This CDR3 spans 10 amino acids. The CDR3: CASEAGELFF. Written as DNA, the CDR3 is TGTGCCAGCGAAGCCGGGGAGCTGTTTTTT.

The V and J genes are TRBV4-1 and TRBJ1-4; no firm D call. Germline V CDR1 and CDR2: MGHRA, YSYEKL. This CDR3 contains 11 residues. V was trimmed by 6 bases and J by 8 bases, leaving 7 bases between them. This CDR3 is CASRNKEKLFF. The CDR3 DNA reads as TGCGCCAGCAGAAACAAGGAAAAACTGTTTTTT.

V gene TRBV6-6 combines with J gene TRBJ2-3, with 11 bases matching TRBD2. V lost 5 bases to trimming and J lost 4 bases; unmatched junction nucleotides: 5. Germline CDR1 is MNHNY and CDR2 is SVGAGI (reference sequence). CDR3 size: 15 residues. CDR3: CASSPGLAGPDTQYF. CDR3 DNA: TGTGCCAGCAGTCCCGGACTAGCGGGCCCAGATACGCAGTATTTT.

This clonotype was found a few times. The chain has TRBV4-1 and TRBJ2-7; possibly TRBD2 for D (6 bases). Trimming took 0 bases from V and 3 from J, leaving 12 bases between them. CDR1 MGHRA and CDR2 YSYEKL come from the germline V gene. The CDR3 loop spans 15 amino acids. The CDR3 nucleotides read TGCGCCAGCAGCCAAGATTGGGGGAGGCTCTACGAGCAGTACGTC. Translating gives CASSQDWGRLYEQYV.